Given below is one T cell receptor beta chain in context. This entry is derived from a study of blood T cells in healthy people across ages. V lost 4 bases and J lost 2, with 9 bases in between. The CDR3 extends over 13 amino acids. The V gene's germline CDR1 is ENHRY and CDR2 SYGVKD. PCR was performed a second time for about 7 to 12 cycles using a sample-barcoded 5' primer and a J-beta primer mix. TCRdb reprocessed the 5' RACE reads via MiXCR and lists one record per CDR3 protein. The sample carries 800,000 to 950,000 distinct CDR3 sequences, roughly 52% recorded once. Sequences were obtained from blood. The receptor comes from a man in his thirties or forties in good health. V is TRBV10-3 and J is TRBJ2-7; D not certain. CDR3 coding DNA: TGTGCCATCAGTGCGGACGGACCCTACGAGCAGTACTTC. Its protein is CAISADGPYEQYF.